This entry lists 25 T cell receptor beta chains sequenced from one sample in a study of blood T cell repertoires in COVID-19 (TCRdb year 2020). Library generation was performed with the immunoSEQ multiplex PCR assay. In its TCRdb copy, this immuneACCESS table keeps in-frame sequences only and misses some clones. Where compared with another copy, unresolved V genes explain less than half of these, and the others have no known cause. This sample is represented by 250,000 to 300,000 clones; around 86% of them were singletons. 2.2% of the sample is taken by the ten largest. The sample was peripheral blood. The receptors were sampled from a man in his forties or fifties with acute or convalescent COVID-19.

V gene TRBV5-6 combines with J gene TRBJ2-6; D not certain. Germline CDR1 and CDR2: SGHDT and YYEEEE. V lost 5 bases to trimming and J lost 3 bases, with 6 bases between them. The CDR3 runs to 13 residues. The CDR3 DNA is TGTGCCAGCAGGGCTTATGGGGCCAACGTCCTGACTTTC. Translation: CASRAYGANVLTF.

The CDR3 DNA reads as TGTGCCAGCAGTTTAGAAACGGGACAGCCCCAGCATTTT. This gives the protein CASSLETGQPQHF. The V and J genes are TRBV12-3 or TRBV12-4 and TRBJ1-5; D remains ambiguous. V shed 1 base and J shed 7 bases, with 8 bases lying between them. This CDR3 is 13 amino acids long.

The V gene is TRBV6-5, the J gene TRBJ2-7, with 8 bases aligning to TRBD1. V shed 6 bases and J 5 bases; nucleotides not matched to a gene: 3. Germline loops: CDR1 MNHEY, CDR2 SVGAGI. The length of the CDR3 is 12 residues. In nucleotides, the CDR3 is TGTGCCAGCAGCGACAGGGGTCACGAGCAGTACTTC. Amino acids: CASSDRGHEQYF.

The CDR3 here is CASSPRTGQQYF. In nucleotides, the CDR3 is TGTGCCAGCAGCCCCCGGACAGGGCAGCAGTACTTC. This sequence joins TRBV9 and TRBJ2-7, with 8 bases identical to TRBD1. This CDR3 is built from 12 residues. CDR1 is SGDLS, CDR2 YYNGEE, per germline. V was pared by 4 bases and J by 8 bases, with 5 bases of the junction left unmatched.

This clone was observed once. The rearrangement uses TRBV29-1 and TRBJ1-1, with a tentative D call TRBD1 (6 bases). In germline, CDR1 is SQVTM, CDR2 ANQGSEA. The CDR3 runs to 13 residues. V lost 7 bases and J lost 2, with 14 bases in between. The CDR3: CSAHRDGNTEAFF. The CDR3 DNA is TGCAGCGCCCACAGGGATGGAAACACTGAAGCTTTCTTT.

The CDR3 protein is CASSPRATEAFF. CDR3 DNA sequence: TGTGCCAGCTCACCACGGGCCACTGAAGCTTTCTTT. The V gene is TRBV18, the J gene TRBJ1-1, with D hard to call. Trimming pared 1 base from V and 4 bases from J, leaving 4 bases between. Germline CDR1 KGHSH, CDR2 LQKENI. The CDR3 is made up of 12 amino acids.

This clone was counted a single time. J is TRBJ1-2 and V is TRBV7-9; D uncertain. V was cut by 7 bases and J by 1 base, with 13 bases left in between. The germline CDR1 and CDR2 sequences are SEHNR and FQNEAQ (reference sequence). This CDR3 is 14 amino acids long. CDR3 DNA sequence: TGTGCCAGCATCCCTTCAACAGTTAACTATGGCTACACCTTC. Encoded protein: CASIPSTVNYGYTF. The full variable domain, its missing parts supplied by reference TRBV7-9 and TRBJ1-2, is DTGVSQNPRHKITKRGQNVTFRCDPISEHNRLYWYRQTLGQGPEFLTYFQNEAQLEKSRLLSDRFSAERPKGSFSTLEIQRTEQGDSAMYLCASIPSTVNYGYTFGSGTRLTVV.

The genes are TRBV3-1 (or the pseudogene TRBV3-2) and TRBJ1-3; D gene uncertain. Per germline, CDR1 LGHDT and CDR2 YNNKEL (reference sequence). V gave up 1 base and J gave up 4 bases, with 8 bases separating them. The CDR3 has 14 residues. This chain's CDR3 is CASSQVSGGNTIYF. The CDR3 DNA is TGTGCCAGCAGCCAAGTGTCGGGGGGAAACACCATATATTTT.

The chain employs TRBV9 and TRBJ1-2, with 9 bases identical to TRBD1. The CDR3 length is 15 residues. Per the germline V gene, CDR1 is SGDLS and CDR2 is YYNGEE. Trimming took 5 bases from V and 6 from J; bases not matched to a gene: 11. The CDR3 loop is CASRSDRGWGNGYTF. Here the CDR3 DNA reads TGTGCCAGCAGAAGCGACAGGGGGTGGGGCAATGGCTACACCTTC.

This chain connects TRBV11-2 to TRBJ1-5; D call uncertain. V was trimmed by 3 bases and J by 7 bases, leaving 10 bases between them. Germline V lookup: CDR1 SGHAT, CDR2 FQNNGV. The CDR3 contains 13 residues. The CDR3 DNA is TGTGCCAGCAGCTTCGGGGTCGAACAGCCCCAGCATTTT. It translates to CASSFGVEQPQHF.

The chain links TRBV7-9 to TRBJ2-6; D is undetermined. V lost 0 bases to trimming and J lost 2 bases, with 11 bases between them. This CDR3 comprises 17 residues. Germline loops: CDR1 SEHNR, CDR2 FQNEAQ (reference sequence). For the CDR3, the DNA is TGTGCCAGCAGCTTAGCCCCCCACAAACCTGGGGCCAACGTCCTGACTTTC. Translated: CASSLAPHKPGANVLTF.

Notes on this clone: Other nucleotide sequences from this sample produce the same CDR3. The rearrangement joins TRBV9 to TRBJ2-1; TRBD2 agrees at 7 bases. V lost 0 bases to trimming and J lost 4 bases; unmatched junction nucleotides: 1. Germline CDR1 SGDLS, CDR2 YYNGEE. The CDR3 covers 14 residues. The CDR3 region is CASSVGGGYNEQFF. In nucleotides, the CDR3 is TGTGCCAGCAGCGTAGGCGGGGGATACAATGAGCAGTTCTTC.

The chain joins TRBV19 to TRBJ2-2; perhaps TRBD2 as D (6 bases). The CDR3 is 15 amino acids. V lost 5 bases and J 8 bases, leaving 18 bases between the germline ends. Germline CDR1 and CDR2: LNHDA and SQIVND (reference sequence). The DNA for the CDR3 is TGTGCCAGTAGTCAAGGAGGGACTGTCAGAGGGGAGCTGTTTTTT. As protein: CASSQGGTVRGELFF.

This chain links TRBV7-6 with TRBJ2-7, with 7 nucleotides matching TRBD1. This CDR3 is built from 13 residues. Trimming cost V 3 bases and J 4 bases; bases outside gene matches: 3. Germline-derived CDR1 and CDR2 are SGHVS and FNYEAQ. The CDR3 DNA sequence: TGTGCCAGCAGCTTTGACAGGGAGTACGAGCAGTACTTC. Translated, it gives CASSFDREYEQYF. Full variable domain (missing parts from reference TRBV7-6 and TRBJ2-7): GAGVSQSPRYKVTKRGQDVALRCDPISGHVSLYWYRQALGQGPEFLTYFNYEAQQDKSGLPNDRFSAERPEGSISTLTIQRTEQRDSAMYRCASSFDREYEQYFGPGTRLTVT.

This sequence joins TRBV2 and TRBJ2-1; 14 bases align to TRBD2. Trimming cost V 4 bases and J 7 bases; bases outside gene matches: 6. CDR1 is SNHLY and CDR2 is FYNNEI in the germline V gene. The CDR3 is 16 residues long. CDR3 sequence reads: CASSARTSGGLNEQFF. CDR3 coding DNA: TGTGCCAGCAGTGCCAGGACTAGCGGGGGGCTAAATGAGCAGTTCTTC.

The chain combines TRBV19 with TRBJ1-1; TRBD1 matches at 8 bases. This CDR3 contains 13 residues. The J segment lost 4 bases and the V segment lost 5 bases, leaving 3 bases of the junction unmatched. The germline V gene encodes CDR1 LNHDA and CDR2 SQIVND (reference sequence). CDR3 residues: CASSFTGGTEAFF. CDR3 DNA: TGTGCCAGTAGTTTTACAGGGGGCACTGAAGCTTTCTTT.

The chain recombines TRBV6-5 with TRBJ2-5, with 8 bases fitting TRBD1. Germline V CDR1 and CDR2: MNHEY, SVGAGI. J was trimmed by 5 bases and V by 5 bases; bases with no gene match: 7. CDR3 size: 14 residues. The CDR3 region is CASSRQGAGETQYF. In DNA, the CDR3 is TGTGCCAGCAGTAGGCAGGGGGCCGGGGAGACCCAGTACTTC.

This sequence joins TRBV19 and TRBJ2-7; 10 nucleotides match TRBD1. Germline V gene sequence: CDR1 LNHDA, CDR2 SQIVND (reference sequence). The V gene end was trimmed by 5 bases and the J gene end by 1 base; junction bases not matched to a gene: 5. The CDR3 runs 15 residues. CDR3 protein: CASSGDRGLSYEQYF. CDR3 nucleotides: TGTGCCAGTAGTGGGGACAGGGGCCTTTCCTACGAGCAGTACTTC.

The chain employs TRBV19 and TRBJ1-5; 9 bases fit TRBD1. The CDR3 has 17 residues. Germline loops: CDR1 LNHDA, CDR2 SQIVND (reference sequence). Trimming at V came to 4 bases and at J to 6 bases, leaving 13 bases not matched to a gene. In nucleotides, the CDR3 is TGTGCCAGTAGTAGGGGACAGGGTCTCCCTCAGGGTCAGCCCCAGCATTTT. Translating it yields CASSRGQGLPQGQPQHF.

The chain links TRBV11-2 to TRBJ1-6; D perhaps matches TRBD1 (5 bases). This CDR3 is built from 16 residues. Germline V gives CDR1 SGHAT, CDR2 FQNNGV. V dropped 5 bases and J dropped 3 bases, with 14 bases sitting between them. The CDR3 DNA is TGTGCCAGCAGCGCGGAGGGGACCTACTATAATTCACCCCTCCACTTT. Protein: CASSAEGTYYNSPLHF. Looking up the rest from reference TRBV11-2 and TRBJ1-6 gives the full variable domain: EAGVAQSPRYKIIEKRQSVAFWCNPISGHATLYWYQQILGQGPKLLIQFQNNGVVDDSQLPKDRFSAERLKGVDSTLKIQPAKLEDSAVYLCASSAEGTYYNSPLHFGNGTRLTVT.

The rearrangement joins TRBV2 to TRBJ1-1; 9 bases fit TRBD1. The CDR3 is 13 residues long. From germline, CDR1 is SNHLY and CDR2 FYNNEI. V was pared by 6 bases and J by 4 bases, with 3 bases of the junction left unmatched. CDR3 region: CASRQGAGTEAFF. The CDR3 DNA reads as TGTGCCAGCAGACAGGGGGCGGGCACTGAAGCTTTCTTT.

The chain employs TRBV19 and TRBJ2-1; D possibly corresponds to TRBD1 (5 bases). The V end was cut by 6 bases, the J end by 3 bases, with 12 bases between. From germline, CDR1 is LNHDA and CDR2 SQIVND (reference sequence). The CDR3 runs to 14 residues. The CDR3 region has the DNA TGTGCCAGTAGGGCCCTAGGGGTCTACAATGAGCAGTTCTTC. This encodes CASRALGVYNEQFF.

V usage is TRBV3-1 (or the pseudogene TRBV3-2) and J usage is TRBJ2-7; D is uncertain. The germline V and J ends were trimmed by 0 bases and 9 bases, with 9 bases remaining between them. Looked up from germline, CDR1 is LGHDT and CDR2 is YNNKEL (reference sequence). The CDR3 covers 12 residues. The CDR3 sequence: CASSQDLAVQYF. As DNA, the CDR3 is TGTGCCAGCAGCCAAGATTTGGCGGTGCAGTACTTC.

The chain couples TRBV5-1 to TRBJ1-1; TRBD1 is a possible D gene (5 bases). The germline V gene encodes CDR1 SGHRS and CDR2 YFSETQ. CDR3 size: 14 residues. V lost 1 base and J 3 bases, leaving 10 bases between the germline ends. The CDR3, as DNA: TGCGCCAGCAGCTTGAGGGGCCGAGACACTGAAGCTTTCTTT. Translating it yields CASSLRGRDTEAFF.

CDR3 region: CASSLVGDYEKLFF. DNA of the CDR3: TGTGCCAGCAGCTTGGTGGGAGATTACGAAAAACTGTTTTTT. The chain combines TRBV5-8 with TRBJ1-4; D gene uncertain. This CDR3 has 14 residues. V lost 0 bases and J 8 bases, leaving 11 bases between the germline ends. CDR1 is SGHTS and CDR2 is YDEGEE in the germline V gene. Full variable domain (remainder filled in from reference TRBV5-8 and TRBJ1-4): EAGVTQSPTHLIKTRGQQATLRCSPISGHTSVYWYQQALGLGLQFLLWYDEGEERNRGNFPPRFSGRQFPNYSSELNVNALELEDSALYLCASSLVGDYEKLFFGSGTQLSVL.